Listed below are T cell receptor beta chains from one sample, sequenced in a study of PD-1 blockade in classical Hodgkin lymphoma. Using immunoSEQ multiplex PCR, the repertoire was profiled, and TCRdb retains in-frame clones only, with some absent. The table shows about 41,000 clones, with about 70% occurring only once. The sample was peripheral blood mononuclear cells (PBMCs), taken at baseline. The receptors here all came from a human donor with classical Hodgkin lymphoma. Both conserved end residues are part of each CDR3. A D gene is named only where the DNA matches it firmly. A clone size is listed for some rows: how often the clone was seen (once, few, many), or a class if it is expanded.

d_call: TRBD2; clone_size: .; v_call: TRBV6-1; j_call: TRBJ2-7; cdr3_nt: TGTGCCACCACTAGCGTAACCTACGAGCAGTACTTC; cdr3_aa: CATTSVTYEQYF
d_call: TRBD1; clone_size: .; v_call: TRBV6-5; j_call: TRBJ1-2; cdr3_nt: TGTGCCAGCATCACTGGACAGGGTTCTAACTATGGCTACACCTTC; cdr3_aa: CASITGQGSNYGYTF
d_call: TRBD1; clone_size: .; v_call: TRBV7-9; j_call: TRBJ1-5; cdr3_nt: TGTGCCAGCAGCTTAGGGTCCGGGACAGGGGATCAGCCCCAGCATTTT; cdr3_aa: CASSLGSGTGDQPQHF
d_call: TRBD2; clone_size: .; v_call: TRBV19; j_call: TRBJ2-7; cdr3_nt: TGTGCCAGTAGTATAGAATGGACTAGCGGTTCCTACGAGCAGTACTTC; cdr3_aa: CASSIEWTSGSYEQYF
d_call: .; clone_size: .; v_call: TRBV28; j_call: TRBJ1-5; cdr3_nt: TGTGCCGCGGGCTACTATCAGCCCCAGCATTTT; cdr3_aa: CAAGYYQPQHF
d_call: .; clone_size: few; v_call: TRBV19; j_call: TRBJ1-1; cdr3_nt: TGTGCCACCAGAGTCGCGTCCCTTGAAGCTTTCTTT; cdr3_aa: CATRVASLEAFF
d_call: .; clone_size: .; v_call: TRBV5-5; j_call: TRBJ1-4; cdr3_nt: TGTGCCAGCAGCTTAAAAACAGGCTTTAATGAAAAACTGTTTTTT; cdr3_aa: CASSLKTGFNEKLFF
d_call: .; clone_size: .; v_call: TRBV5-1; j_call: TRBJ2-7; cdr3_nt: TGCGCCAGCAGCCCGGGTGTTTTGCAGGGAGTTTCCGACGAGCAGTACTTC; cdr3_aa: CASSPGVLQGVSDEQYF
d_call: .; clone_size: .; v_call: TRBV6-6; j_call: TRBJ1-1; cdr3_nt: TGTGCCAGCAGTTTTGTACAGAACACTGAAGCTTTCTTT; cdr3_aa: CASSFVQNTEAFF
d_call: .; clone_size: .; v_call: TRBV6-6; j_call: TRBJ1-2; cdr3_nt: TGTGCCAGCAGCGGTAGGTGGAAGGACTATGGCTACACCTTC; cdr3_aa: CASSGRWKDYGYTF
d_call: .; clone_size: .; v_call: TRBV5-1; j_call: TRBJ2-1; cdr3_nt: TGCGCCAGCAGCGCCTCAATTTCTATGTCCGGTGAGCAGTTCTTC; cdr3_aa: CASSASISMSGEQFF
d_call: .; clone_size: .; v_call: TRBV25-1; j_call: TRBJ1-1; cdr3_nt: TGTGCCAGCAGTGAATTCGGCAGGGAGACTGAAGCTTTCTTT; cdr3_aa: CASSEFGRETEAFF
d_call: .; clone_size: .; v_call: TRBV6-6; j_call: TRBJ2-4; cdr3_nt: TGTGCCAGCACCTTCAGGGCGGTAGACATTCAGTACTTC; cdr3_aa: CASTFRAVDIQYF
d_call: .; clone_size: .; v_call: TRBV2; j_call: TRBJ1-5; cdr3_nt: TGTGCCAGCAGTGACTGGCAGAAGAATCAGCCCCAGCATTTT; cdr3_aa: CASSDWQKNQPQHF
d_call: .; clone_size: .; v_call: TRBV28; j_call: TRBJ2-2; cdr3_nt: TGTGCCAGCAGTTTGGCGACAGCTCTGCTCACCGGGGAGCTGTTTTTT; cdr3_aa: CASSLATALLTGELFF
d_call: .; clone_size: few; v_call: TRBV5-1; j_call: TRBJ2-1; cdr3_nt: TGCGCCAGCAGCGCGGACTCAACTACCTACAATGAGCAGTTCTTC; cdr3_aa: CASSADSTTYNEQFF
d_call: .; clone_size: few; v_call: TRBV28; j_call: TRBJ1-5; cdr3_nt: TGTGCCAGCAGTGGCGGTGGGGGGATCAGCAATCAGCCCCAGCATTTT; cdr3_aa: CASSGGGGISNQPQHF
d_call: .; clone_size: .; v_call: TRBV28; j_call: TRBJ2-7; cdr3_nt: TGTGCCAGCAGTCACACCCCGACTAGTCCCTCCTACGAGCAGTACTTC; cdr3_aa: CASSHTPTSPSYEQYF
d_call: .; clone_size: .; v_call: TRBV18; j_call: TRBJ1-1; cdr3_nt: TGTGCCAGCTCACCACAGGGGGAGATGAACACTGAAGCTTTCTTT; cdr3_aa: CASSPQGEMNTEAFF
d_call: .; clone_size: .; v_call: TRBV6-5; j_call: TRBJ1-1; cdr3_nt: TGTGCCAGCAGTCAGATAGGGACTAACACTGAAGCTTTCTTT; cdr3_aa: CASSQIGTNTEAFF
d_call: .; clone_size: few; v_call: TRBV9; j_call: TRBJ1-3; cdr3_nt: TGTGCCAGCAGCGTAGGGACAGGAAACACCATATATTTT; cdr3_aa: CASSVGTGNTIYF
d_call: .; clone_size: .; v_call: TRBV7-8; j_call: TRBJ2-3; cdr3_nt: TGTGCCAGCAGCTTAGGGCAGACTACCAGCACAGATACGCAGTATTTT; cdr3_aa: CASSLGQTTSTDTQYF
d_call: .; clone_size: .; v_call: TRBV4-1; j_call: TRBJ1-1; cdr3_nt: TGCGCCAGCAGCCAAGTGAGTTCTGAAGCTTTCTTT; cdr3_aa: CASSQVSSEAFF
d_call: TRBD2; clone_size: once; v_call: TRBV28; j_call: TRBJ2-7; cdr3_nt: TGTGCCAGCAGTTTGACTAGCGGGTTTAGCTCCTACGAGCAGTACTTC; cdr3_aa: CASSLTSGFSSYEQYF
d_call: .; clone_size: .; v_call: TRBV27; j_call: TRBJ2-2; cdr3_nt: TGTGCCAGCAGTTTGGGTTCGACCGGGGAGCTGTTTTTT; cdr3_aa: CASSLGSTGELFF
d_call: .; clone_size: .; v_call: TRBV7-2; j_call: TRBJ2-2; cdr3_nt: TGTGCCAGCAGCTTCGTGGGCACCGGGGAGCTGTTTTTT; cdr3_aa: CASSFVGTGELFF
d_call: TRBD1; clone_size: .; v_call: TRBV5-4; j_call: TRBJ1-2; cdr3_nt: TGTGCCAGCAGCGGAGGGGGCCAAATCTATGGCTACACCTTC; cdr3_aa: CASSGGGQIYGYTF
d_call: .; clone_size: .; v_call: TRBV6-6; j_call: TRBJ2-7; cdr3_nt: TGTGCCAGCAGCAAGGGTAGTATGGGCTCCTACGAGCAGTACTTC; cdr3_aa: CASSKGSMGSYEQYF
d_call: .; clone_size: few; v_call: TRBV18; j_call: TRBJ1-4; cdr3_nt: TGTGCCAGCTCACCAATGGCTGACACTAATGAAAAACTGTTTTTT; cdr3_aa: CASSPMADTNEKLFF
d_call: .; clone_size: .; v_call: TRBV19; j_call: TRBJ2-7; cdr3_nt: TGTGCCAGTAGTATGGTAGGGTACGAGCAGTACTTC; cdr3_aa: CASSMVGYEQYF
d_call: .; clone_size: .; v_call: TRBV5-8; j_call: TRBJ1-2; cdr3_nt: TGTGCCAGCAGCTTGGGTCTCAATGGCTACACCTTC; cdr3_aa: CASSLGLNGYTF
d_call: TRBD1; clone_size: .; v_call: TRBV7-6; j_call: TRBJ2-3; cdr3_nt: TGTGCCAGCAGCTCCGGACAGGGAAGCGCAGATACGCAGTATTTT; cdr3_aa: CASSSGQGSADTQYF
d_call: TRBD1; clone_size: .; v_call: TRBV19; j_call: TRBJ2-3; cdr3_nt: TGTGCCAGTAGTACCGGACAGGGGCGCACAGATACGCAGTATTTT; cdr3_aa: CASSTGQGRTDTQYF
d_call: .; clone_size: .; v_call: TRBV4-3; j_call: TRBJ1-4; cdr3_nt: TGCGCCAGCAGCCAAGAGCATCCGGGACTGGGGGGAGAAAAACTGTTTTTT; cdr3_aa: CASSQEHPGLGGEKLFF
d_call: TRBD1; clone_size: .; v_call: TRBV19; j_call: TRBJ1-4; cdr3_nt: TGTGCCAGCGGGACAGCAACTAATGAAAAACTGTTTTTT; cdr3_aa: CASGTATNEKLFF
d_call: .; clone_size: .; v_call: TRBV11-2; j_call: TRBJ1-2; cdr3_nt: TGTGCCAGCAGCCCTCACCCCTCTGCGGGGGGTTATGGCTACACCTTC; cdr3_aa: CASSPHPSAGGYGYTF
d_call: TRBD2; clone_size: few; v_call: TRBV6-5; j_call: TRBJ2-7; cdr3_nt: TGTGCCAGCAGTCGGTTGGGGGGGTCTTTGGGCGAGCAGTACTTC; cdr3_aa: CASSRLGGSLGEQYF
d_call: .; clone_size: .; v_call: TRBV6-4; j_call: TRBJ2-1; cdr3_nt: TGTGCCAGCAGTGATGGGCAGGCTCGCTACAATGAGCAGTTCTTC; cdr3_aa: CASSDGQARYNEQFF
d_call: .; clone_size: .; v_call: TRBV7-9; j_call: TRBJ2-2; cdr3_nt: TGTGCCAGCAGCTTGACTACTACGGGGGAGCTGTTTTTT; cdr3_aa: CASSLTTTGELFF
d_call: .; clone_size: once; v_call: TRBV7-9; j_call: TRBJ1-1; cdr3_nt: TGTGCCAGCAGGGGGGGAGATATGAACACTGAAGCTTTCTTT; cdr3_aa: CASRGGDMNTEAFF
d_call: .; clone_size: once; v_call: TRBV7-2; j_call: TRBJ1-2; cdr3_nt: TGTGCCAGCAGCTTAAAATACGGGACCTATGGCTACACCTTC; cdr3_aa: CASSLKYGTYGYTF
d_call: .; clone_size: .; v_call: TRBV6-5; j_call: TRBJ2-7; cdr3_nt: TGTGCCAGCACCGGGACGGTGAGCTCCTACGAGCAGTACTTC; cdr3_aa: CASTGTVSSYEQYF
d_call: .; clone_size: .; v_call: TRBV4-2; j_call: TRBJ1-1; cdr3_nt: TGTGCCAGCAGCCAAGATATCGGGAGGCCTGAAGCTTTCTTT; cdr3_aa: CASSQDIGRPEAFF
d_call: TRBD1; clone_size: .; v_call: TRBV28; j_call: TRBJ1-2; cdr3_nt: TGTGCCAGCAGTTTAAGGGACAGGGATGGCTACACCTTC; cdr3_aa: CASSLRDRDGYTF
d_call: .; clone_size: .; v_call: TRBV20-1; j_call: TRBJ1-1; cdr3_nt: TGCAGTGCTAGTGGAGACACTGAAGCTTTCTTT; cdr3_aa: CSASGDTEAFF